Given below is one T cell receptor beta chain in context. As yet, its antigen is unknown. The sample is drawn from a study of T-cell reconstitution after alpha-beta-depleted transplantation in children. The length of the CDR3 is 14 residues. Germline CDR1 and CDR2: MNHEY and SMNVEV (reference sequence). V was pared by 3 bases and J by 2 bases, with 4 bases of the junction left unmatched. Study results and caveats: Some patients owed their high day-60 TCRbeta diversity to surviving recipient T cells and thymic progenitors. Most T-cell counts and diversity one year after the transplant came from T cells that were newly produced.

Preparing the TCRbeta library involved the use of unique molecular identifiers. TCRdb redid the calling of the PCR reads with MiXCR, one entry per CDR3 protein. The sample records roughly 100,000 distinct CDR3 sequences, roughly 7.2% being singletons. The clonotype comes from a boy aged 2 to 10 with acute lymphoblastic leukemia, due to receive a stem cell transplant. The chain recombines TRBV27 with TRBJ2-7; 7 positions match TRBD1. The sample consisted of PBMCs, taken before TCRalphabeta/CD19-depleted stem cell transplant. The CDR3 is CASSFGTVPYEQYF. CDR3 in DNA: TGTGCCAGCAGTTTCGGGACAGTCCCCTACGAGCAGTACTTC.